These 27 T cell receptor beta chains came from one sample sequenced in a study of technical replicates of blood from four donors. The table came from immunoSEQ multiplex PCR; TCRdb's copy has only in-frame clones and leaves some out. The table has some 71,000 clones, approximately 97% seen once; the top ten hold around 0.18%. The source material was T cells isolated from PBMCs. These TCRs come from a human donor in good health.

V gene TRBV6-1 combines with J gene TRBJ1-5; 7 nucleotides match TRBD1. Germline V gene sequence: CDR1 MNHNS, CDR2 SASEGT. The CDR3 sequence is 16 residues long. With V trimmed by 5 bases and J by 3 bases, 10 bases remained unmatched. CDR3 sequence reads: CASSQETGLNNQPQHF. CDR3 coding DNA: TGTGCCAGCAGTCAAGAGACAGGGCTGAACAATCAGCCCCAGCATTTT.

This chain's CDR3 is CASSLAGRDEQYF. CDR3 nucleotides: TGTGCCAGCAGCTTAGCTGGCAGGGACGAGCAGTACTTC. The V call is TRBV7-2, the J call TRBJ2-7, with D maybe TRBD1 (5 bases). Germline CDR1 is SGHTA and CDR2 is FQGNSA. The V and J ends lost 0 bases and 5 bases respectively, with 8 bases between them. CDR3 length: 13 amino acids.

V gene TRBV6-1 combines with J gene TRBJ1-1, with 10 bases matching TRBD1. The germline CDR1 and CDR2 sequences are MNHNS and SASEGT. V shed 6 bases, J shed 5 bases, and the junction held 6 bases outside the gene matches. The CDR3 consists of 14 residues. The CDR3 coding sequence is TGTGCCAGCAGGACAGGGGGCGCGTTGACTGAAGCTTTCTTT. It encodes CASRTGGALTEAFF.

The count of this clone is one. V usage is TRBV5-4 and J usage is TRBJ2-7; TRBD2 might be the D (6 bases). Per germline, CDR1 SGHNT and CDR2 YYREEE (reference sequence). The CDR3 is 15 residues long. V was trimmed by 4 bases and J by 0 bases, leaving 14 bases between them. CDR3 DNA sequence: TGTGCCAGCAGCGTTAGCGGAGGACTCTCCTACGAGCAGTACTTC. Its protein product is CASSVSGGLSYEQYF.

The gene calls are TRBV9 and TRBJ2-5; 10 nucleotides agree with TRBD2. This CDR3 spans 15 amino acids. Germline-derived CDR1 and CDR2 are SGDLS and YYNGEE. V dropped 4 bases and J dropped 5; count of bases not matched to a gene: 8. CDR3 nucleotide sequence: TGTGCCAGCAGCATCCTAGCGGGAGTCGCGGAGACCCAGTACTTC. Protein: CASSILAGVAETQYF.

The chain links TRBV5-6 to TRBJ1-2; perhaps TRBD1 as D (6 bases). V was clipped by 3 bases and J by 3 bases, with 6 bases between them. Germline CDR1 reads SGHDT; CDR2 reads YYEEEE. The CDR3 spans 12 residues. The CDR3 is CASSSGDYGYTF. The CDR3 DNA reads as TGTGCCAGCAGCTCAGGGGACTATGGCTACACCTTC.

V usage is TRBV15 and J usage is TRBJ1-1, with a possible D match to TRBD1 (6 bases). The CDR3 runs 14 residues. Trimming took 8 bases from V and 6 from J, leaving 19 bases between them. Per the germline V gene, CDR1 is LNHNV and CDR2 is YYDKDF (reference sequence). The CDR3 region is CATATDRWVPEAFF. DNA for the CDR3: TGTGCCACCGCTACCGACAGGTGGGTACCTGAAGCTTTCTTT.

This clone was found once. V and J are TRBV6-1 and TRBJ1-1, with 8 bases that match TRBD1. The CDR3 has 13 amino acids. Losses at the gene ends were 8 bases for V and 0 bases for J; bases not matched to a gene: 2. The germline V gene encodes CDR1 MNHNS and CDR2 SASEGT. CDR3 DNA sequence: TGTGCCAGCGGGACAGGAATGAACACTGAAGCTTTCTTT. Residues: CASGTGMNTEAFF.

V usage is TRBV25-1 and J usage is TRBJ2-3; a weak D match, TRBD2 (7 bases). This CDR3 is built from 14 residues. Germline V gene sequence: CDR1 MGHDK, CDR2 SYGVNS. Between the trimmed V and J ends, which lost 8 bases and 12 bases, there was a span of 24 bases. CDR3 DNA sequence: TGTGCCAGCGGGGGGGGGCTAGCGACGTTCTTACAGTATTTT. This sequence encodes CASGGGLATFLQYF.

This clone was found once. The V gene is TRBV6-1, the J gene TRBJ2-3; 10 bases map to TRBD2. Trimming removed 9 bases from V and 6 bases from J; junction bases left unmatched: 3. This CDR3 comprises 12 residues. Germline lookup yields CDR1 MNHNS and CDR2 SASEGT. The CDR3 reads CASASGSDTQYF. CDR3 coding DNA: TGTGCCAGTGCTAGCGGGAGTGATACGCAGTATTTT.

The V and J genes are TRBV12-5 and TRBJ1-2, with TRBD1 as a possible D gene (5 bases). There are 18 residues in the CDR3. The germline gives CDR1 LGHNT, CDR2 FRNRAP. V shed 0 bases and J shed 4 bases, with 21 bases lying between them. CDR3 sequence (DNA): TGTGCTAGTGGTTTGGTCCCTAAGGCAAAGCAGGGAGGCTATGGCTACACCTTC. This encodes CASGLVPKAKQGGYGYTF.

This clone was detected once. V usage is TRBV5-1 and J usage is TRBJ1-1, with D possibly matching TRBD1 (6 bases). Per the germline V gene, CDR1 is SGHRS and CDR2 is YFSETQ. This CDR3 has 16 residues. With 5 bases removed from V and 4 bases from J, the gap between germline ends came to 21 bases. The chain's CDR3 is CASRAGGGKISTEAFF. The CDR3 region has the DNA TGCGCCAGCAGAGCGGGGGGCGGCAAGATTAGCACTGAAGCTTTCTTT.

The chain is built from TRBV7-4 and TRBJ2-3; D perhaps matches TRBD1 (6 bases). Trimming removed 8 bases from V and 4 bases from J, with 25 bases in between. The CDR3 totals 17 residues. Germline-derived CDR1 and CDR2 are SGHVT and SQSDAQ. The CDR3 sequence: CASRNSPGQREPDTQYF. The DNA of the CDR3 is TGTGCCAGCCGGAACTCTCCGGGACAACGAGAGCCAGATACGCAGTATTTT. The variable domain in full, completed from reference TRBV7-4 and TRBJ2-3, reads GAGVSQSPRYKVAKRGRDVALRCDSISGHVTLYWYRQTLGQGSEVLTYSQSDAQRDKSGRPSGRFSAERPERSVSTLKIQRTEQGDSAVYLCASRNSPGQREPDTQYFGPGTRLTVL.

The chain uses TRBV27 and TRBJ1-4; no clear D gene. The CDR3 covers 15 residues. V lost 4 bases, J lost 5 bases, and 14 bases lay in between. The germline CDR1 and CDR2 sequences are MNHEY and SMNVEV (reference sequence). The CDR3 DNA reads as TGTGCCAGCAGTTCGTACGAATACCAGAATGAAAAACTGTTTTTT. Translation gives CASSSYEYQNEKLFF. The complete variable domain, with remaining parts taken from reference TRBV27 and TRBJ1-4, reads EAQVTQNPRYLITVTGKKLTVTCSQNMNHEYMSWYRQDPGLGLRQIYYSMNVEVTDKGDVPEGYKVSRKEKRNFPLILESPSPNQTSLYFCASSSYEYQNEKLFFGSGTQLSVL.

This chain connects TRBV10-1 to TRBJ2-1; the match to TRBD1 covers 9 bases. V lost 5 bases to trimming and J lost 5 bases; unmatched junction nucleotides: 7. Germline V lookup: CDR1 WNHNN, CDR2 SYGVQD (reference sequence). This CDR3 spans 15 amino acids. CDR3 DNA sequence: TGCGCCAGCAGTTCAGGACAGGGGTTAAACAATGAGCAGTTCTTC. It specifies CASSSGQGLNNEQFF.

This chain links TRBV4-1 with TRBJ2-7, with 9 bases matching TRBD2. Germline V CDR1 and CDR2: MGHRA, YSYEKL. There are 18 residues in the CDR3. The junction had 15 bases not matched to a gene; V was cut back by 4 bases and J by 2 bases. The CDR3 protein is CASSPAGLASGATYEQYF. CDR3 coding DNA: TGCGCCAGCAGCCCCGCGGGGTTGGCTAGCGGGGCGACCTACGAGCAGTACTTC.

There are a few counts of this clone. The V and J genes are TRBV6-5 and TRBJ1-1; D perhaps matches TRBD1 (5 bases). CDR1 is MNHEY and CDR2 is SVGAGI in the germline V gene. V gave up 8 bases and J gave up 4 bases, with 20 bases separating them. The CDR3 contains 15 residues. The CDR3 spells CASAISTGVGTEAFF. The DNA of the CDR3 is TGTGCCAGCGCCATCTCAACAGGAGTTGGCACTGAAGCTTTCTTT.

The genes are TRBV9 and TRBJ1-3, with 8 bases fitting TRBD1. This CDR3 has 16 residues. Trimming removed 3 bases from V and 0 bases from J; junction bases left unmatched: 5. Germline assignment: CDR1 SGDLS and CDR2 YYNGEE. Here the CDR3 reads CASSATGEASGNTIYF. CDR3 coding DNA: TGTGCCAGCAGCGCGACAGGGGAGGCCTCTGGAAACACCATATATTTT.

V and J are TRBV10-3 and TRBJ2-7, with D maybe TRBD2 (7 bases). V was clipped by 3 bases and J by 2 bases, with 11 bases between them. The CDR3 loop spans 14 amino acids. Germline CDR1 ENHRY, CDR2 SYGVKD. CDR3 DNA sequence: TGTGCCATCAGTGAAGAGGGGGGGGCCTACGAGCAGTACTTC. Translating gives CAISEEGGAYEQYF.

CDR3 sequence (DNA): TGTGCCAGCAGCTTAGCCAAGACATGGTCCTACGAGCAGTACTTC. Translated, it gives CASSLAKTWSYEQYF. This chain joins TRBV7-9 and TRBJ2-7; D uncertain. Germline CDR1 and CDR2: SEHNR and FQNEAQ (reference sequence). The CDR3 has 15 amino acids. Trimming stripped 0 bases from V and 1 base from J, with 10 bases between.

The chain links TRBV9 to TRBJ2-3; 10 positions agree with TRBD2. The CDR3 runs to 20 residues. The germline gives CDR1 SGDLS, CDR2 YYNGEE. Trimming removed 3 bases from V and 3 bases from J; junction bases left unmatched: 19. CDR3 region: CASSGRAEASGGPSTDTQYF. CDR3 DNA: TGTGCCAGCAGCGGACGGGCCGAGGCTAGCGGGGGACCTTCAACAGATACGCAGTATTTT.

V and J are TRBV27 and TRBJ1-5, with a tentative D call TRBD1 (6 bases). V lost 5 bases to trimming and J lost 6 bases, with 11 bases between them. Germline V gives CDR1 MNHEY, CDR2 SMNVEV (reference sequence). The CDR3 runs to 13 residues. The DNA for the CDR3 is TGTGCCAGCAGTAAGGGGGTTTTTCAGCCCCAGCATTTT. This encodes CASSKGVFQPQHF.

The rearrangement uses TRBV6-6 and TRBJ2-3; D may be TRBD2 (5 bases). With 2 bases removed from V and 5 bases from J, the gap between germline ends came to 14 bases. Per germline, CDR1 MNHNY and CDR2 SVGAGI (reference sequence). This CDR3 is built from 15 residues. The CDR3 DNA sequence: TGTGCCAGCAGTTACAGCGGTCCTCGGAGAGATACGCAGTATTTT. Protein sequence: CASSYSGPRRDTQYF.

This rearrangement joins TRBV15 to TRBJ1-1; possibly TRBD1 for D (6 bases). Germline CDR1 reads LNHNV; CDR2 reads YYDKDF (reference sequence). The CDR3 consists of 15 residues. The V gene lost 0 bases and the J gene lost 2 bases, with 10 bases spanning the gap. The DNA of the CDR3 is TGTGCCACCAGCAGAGATGCCAGGGGCAACACTGAAGCTTTCTTT. Protein product: CATSRDARGNTEAFF.

The gene calls are TRBV5-1 and TRBJ2-7; D may be TRBD1 (6 bases). Trimming pared 0 bases from V and 2 bases from J, leaving 15 bases between. This CDR3 region has 16 residues. Germline V CDR1 and CDR2: SGHRS, YFSETQ. This CDR3 reads CASSLADWGPTYEQYF. For the CDR3, the DNA is TGCGCCAGCAGCTTGGCGGACTGGGGGCCTACCTACGAGCAGTACTTC. Based on the CDR3 plus reference TRBV5-1 and TRBJ2-7, the full variable domain is KAGVTQTPRYLIKTRGQQVTLSCSPISGHRSVSWYQQTPGQGLQFLFEYFSETQRNKGNFPGRFSGRQFSNSRSEMNVSTLELGDSALYLCASSLADWGPTYEQYFGPGTRLTVT.

This chain joins TRBV6-4 and TRBJ1-1, with 7 bases that match TRBD1. V lost 4 bases and J lost 5; bases outside the gene matches: 10. This CDR3 comprises 15 residues. Germline-derived CDR1 and CDR2 are MRHNA and SNTAGT. CDR3 DNA sequence: TGTGCCAGCAGTGCCCCAGCCTCAGGGGGAACTGAAGCTTTCTTT. Protein sequence: CASSAPASGGTEAFF.

This clone has a single count. V usage is TRBV6-5 and J usage is TRBJ2-7; D is unresolved. The CDR3 covers 14 residues. Trimming took off 0 bases at V and 0 bases at J, with 6 bases between the two ends. CDR1 is MNHEY and CDR2 is SVGAGI in the germline V gene. The CDR3 nucleotides are TGTGCCAGCAGTTACTCGCACGGCTCCTACGAGCAGTACTTC. Amino acid sequence: CASSYSHGSYEQYF.